The clone carrying this T cell receptor beta chain was counted a few times. The data originate from a study of neoadjuvant anti-PD-1 for oral cavity cancer. The V gene's germline CDR1 is MNHNY and CDR2 SVGAGI (reference sequence). With 5 bases removed from V and 8 bases from J, the gap between germline ends came to 18 bases. The CDR3 contains 14 residues. PBMC libraries mostly used around 500 ng of input genomic DNA, with six replicates per sample. Sequencing used immunoSEQ multiplex PCR; TCRdb keeps in-frame clones, though not all of them. The sample yields around 12,000 clones, about three fifths seen once.

Sequencing used PBMCs, obtained before nivolumab (anti-PD-1) treatment. The chain combines TRBV6-6 with TRBJ1-2; the D gene is possibly TRBD1 (5 bases). This sequence was found in a person aged 40 to 85 with oral cavity squamous cell carcinoma. DNA for the CDR3: TGTGCCAGCAGTAGAACTCGGGACGTGTGGGGCTACACCTTC. Protein product: CASSRTRDVWGYTF.